These T cell receptor beta chains were read from a single sample in a study of T cell repertoires in cytomegalovirus infection. MiXCR was run by TCRdb on the reads, yielding one entry per CDR3 protein. The profile shows 550,000 to 700,000 distinct CDR3 sequences, 40% of them singletons. Their antigens remain unidentified. The sample was cultured PBMCs, taken from culture after CMV antigen stimulation. All receptors derive from a human donor in good health (CMV status not recorded). Some clones in this sample may be carry-over from other donors' samples. CDR3s leave out the opening cysteine and the closing phenylalanine or tryptophan.

V gene: TRBV5-1
CDR3 protein: ASAAQGAQGYT

V gene: TRBV11-2
CDR3 protein: ASSLVLLTEQY

V gene: TRBV10-3
CDR3 protein: AISDPGRNEQF

V gene: TRBV7-2
CDR3 protein: ASSLFWGGNTDTQY

V gene: TRBV7-2
CDR3 protein: ASSLLGDPGNTIY

V gene: TRBV7-8
CDR3 protein: ASSLRERARDQPQH

V gene: TRBV6-5
CDR3 protein: ASSSDGGANTGELF

V gene: TRBV7-8
CDR3 protein: ASSTGRLEAF

V gene: TRBV7-9
CDR3 protein: ASSGIFTVENGYT

V gene: TRBV4-3
CDR3 protein: ASSQLEGDEQF

V gene: TRBV12-3/TRBV12-4
CDR3 protein: AGQGDSPLH

V gene: TRBV4-1
CDR3 protein: ASSPLAGIYNEQF

V gene: TRBV29-1
CDR3 protein: SVEFTAWETQY

V gene: TRBV28
CDR3 protein: ASRPLGGQGRTEQY

V gene: TRBV20-1
CDR3 protein: SAARTVNTGELF

V gene: TRBV25-1
CDR3 protein: ASSETGAHNSPLH

V gene: TRBV10-3
CDR3 protein: AATPGGSQETQY

V gene: TRBV6-5
CDR3 protein: ASRRGSGNSPLH

V gene: TRBV12-3/TRBV12-4
CDR3 protein: ASRYSGLMF

V gene: TRBV20-1
CDR3 protein: SARRTGTYSNQPQH

V gene: TRBV7-2
CDR3 protein: ASNLQSNSYNEQF

V gene: TRBV12-3/TRBV12-4
CDR3 protein: ASSPSTGGEQY

V gene: TRBV4-2
CDR3 protein: ASSQDPFGRRDEAF

V gene: TRBV7-2
CDR3 protein: ASSLGGGRVSTDTQY

V gene: TRBV27
CDR3 protein: ASRRQGVSGYT

V gene: TRBV20-1
CDR3 protein: SARNGQGALDGYT

V gene: TRBV6-1
CDR3 protein: ASSEVDSTDTQY

V gene: TRBV29-1
CDR3 protein: SVITGGGEQF

V gene: TRBV7-8
CDR3 protein: ASSPGGGGLGHT

V gene: TRBV7-6
CDR3 protein: ASSSGRGRDTQY

V gene: TRBV20-1
CDR3 protein: SARVGTGSWQPQH

V gene: TRBV6-2/TRBV6-3
CDR3 protein: ASSYSPTYNEQF

V gene: TRBV12-3/TRBV12-4
CDR3 protein: ASSQNYGYT

V gene: TRBV29-1
CDR3 protein: SVASRLAKNIQY

V gene: TRBV11-2
CDR3 protein: ASSLTGGRNSAGNTIY

V gene: TRBV25-1
CDR3 protein: ASSEVGTGRLVSYGYT

V gene: TRBV7-9
CDR3 protein: ASSLQGFHHLF

V gene: TRBV2
CDR3 protein: ASKTGQELSPQH

V gene: TRBV7-4
CDR3 protein: ASSFGYETQY

V gene: TRBV12-3/TRBV12-4
CDR3 protein: ASSFGGVEAF

V gene: TRBV12-3/TRBV12-4
CDR3 protein: ASSRTGSPGNTIY

V gene: TRBV5-6
CDR3 protein: ASSLGIASNQPQH

V gene: TRBV11-3
CDR3 protein: ASRKDSGRNNEQF

V gene: TRBV7-8
CDR3 protein: ASSLSFRGTYGYT

V gene: TRBV7-2
CDR3 protein: ASSVRRESSYNEQF

V gene: TRBV19
CDR3 protein: ASSIYASGQTQY

V gene: TRBV7-8
CDR3 protein: ASSSKGQNYGYT

V gene: TRBV11-2
CDR3 protein: ASSLIAGGYEQY

V gene: TRBV7-4
CDR3 protein: ASSQPGEDLVDTQY

V gene: TRBV7-2
CDR3 protein: ASSLAFRQGEEKLF

V gene: TRBV12-3/TRBV12-4
CDR3 protein: ASSWGQSLYQPQH

V gene: TRBV7-6
CDR3 protein: ASSDYQETQY